This note documents a single T cell receptor (beta chain) sequence. The data belong to a study of blood T cell repertoires in COVID-19. Study overall: COVID-19 samples collected from the United States, Italy and Spain covered acute and convalescent phases. T cells, B-cell-depleted T cells, or PBMCs provided the cDNA or gDNA that served as material.

Study processing details: Amplification from reference gene primers served as the basis for estimated nucleated cell counts. Profiling relied on immunoSEQ multiplex PCR, and the TCRdb table lists in-frame clones only, not all of them. That table gives V, J and clone size, and the DNA gave D and trimming. The table lists some 220,000 clones, 70% to 85% of them singletons, with roughly 8.7% in the top ten. The sample comprised peripheral blood. This sequence was found in a man aged 45-65 years with active or convalescent COVID-19.

In DNA form, the CDR3 reads TGTGCCAGCAGCTCCGGTCCCTTTAACTATGGCTACACCTTC. As protein: CASSSGPFNYGYTF. This chain uses TRBV5-5 with TRBJ1-2, with D hard to call. This CDR3 spans 14 amino acids. The V gene's germline CDR1 is SGHKS and CDR2 YYEKEE (reference sequence). Deletions cut 3 bases from V and 1 base from J, with 10 bases between.